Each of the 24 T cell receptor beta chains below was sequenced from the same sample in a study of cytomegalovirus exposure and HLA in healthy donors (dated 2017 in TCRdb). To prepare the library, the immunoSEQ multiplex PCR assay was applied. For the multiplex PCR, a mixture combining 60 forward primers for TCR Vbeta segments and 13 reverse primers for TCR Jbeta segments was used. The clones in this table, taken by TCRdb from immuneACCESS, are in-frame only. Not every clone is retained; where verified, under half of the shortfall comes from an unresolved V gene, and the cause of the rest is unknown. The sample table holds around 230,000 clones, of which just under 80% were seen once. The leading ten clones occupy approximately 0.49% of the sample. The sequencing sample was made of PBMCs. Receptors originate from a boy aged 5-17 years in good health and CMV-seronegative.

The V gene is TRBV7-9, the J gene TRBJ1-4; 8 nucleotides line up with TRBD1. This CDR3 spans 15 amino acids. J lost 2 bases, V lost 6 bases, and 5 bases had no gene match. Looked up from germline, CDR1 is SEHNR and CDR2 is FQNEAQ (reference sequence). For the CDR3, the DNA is TGTGCCAGCAGGCCAGGGGGCGCGACTAATGAAAAACTGTTTTTT. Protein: CASRPGGATNEKLFF.

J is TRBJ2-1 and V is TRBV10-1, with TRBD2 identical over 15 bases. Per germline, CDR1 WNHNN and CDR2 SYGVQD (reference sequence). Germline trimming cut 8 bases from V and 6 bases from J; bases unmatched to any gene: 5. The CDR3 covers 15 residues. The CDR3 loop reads CASARTSGGVNEQFF. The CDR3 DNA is TGCGCCAGCGCCAGGACTAGCGGGGGGGTCAATGAGCAGTTCTTC.

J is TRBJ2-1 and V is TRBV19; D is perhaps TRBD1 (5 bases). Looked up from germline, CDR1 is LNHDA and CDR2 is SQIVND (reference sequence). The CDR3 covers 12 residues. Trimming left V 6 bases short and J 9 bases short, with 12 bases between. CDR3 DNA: TGTGCCAGTAGCCTCAGGGAATCTGAGCAGTTCTTC. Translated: CASSLRESEQFF.

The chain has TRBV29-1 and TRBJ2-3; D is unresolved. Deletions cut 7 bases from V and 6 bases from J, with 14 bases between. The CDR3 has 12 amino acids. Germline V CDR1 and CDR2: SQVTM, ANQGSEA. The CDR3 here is CSAHLTPDTQYF. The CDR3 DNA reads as TGCAGCGCTCACTTAACCCCGGATACGCAGTATTTT.

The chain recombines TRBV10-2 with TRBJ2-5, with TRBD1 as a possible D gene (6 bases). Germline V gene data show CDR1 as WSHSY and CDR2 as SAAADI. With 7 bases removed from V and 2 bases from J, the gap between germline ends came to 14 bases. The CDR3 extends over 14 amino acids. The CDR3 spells CASKIYGQQETQYF. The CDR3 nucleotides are TGCGCCAGCAAGATATATGGACAGCAAGAGACCCAGTACTTC.

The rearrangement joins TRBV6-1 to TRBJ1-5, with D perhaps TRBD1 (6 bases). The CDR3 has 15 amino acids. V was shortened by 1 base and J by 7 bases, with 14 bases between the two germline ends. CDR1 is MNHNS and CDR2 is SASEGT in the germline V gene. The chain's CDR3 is CASSEGRGGRQPQHF. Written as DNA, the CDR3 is TGTGCCAGCAGTGAAGGACGGGGGGGCAGGCAGCCCCAGCATTTT.

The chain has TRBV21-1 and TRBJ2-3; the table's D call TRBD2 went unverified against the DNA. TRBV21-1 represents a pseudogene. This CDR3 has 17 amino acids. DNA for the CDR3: TGTGCCAGCAGCAAACCCCCCCCCGGGAGTGCGGCAGATACGCAGTATTTT. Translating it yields CASSKPPPGSAADTQYF.

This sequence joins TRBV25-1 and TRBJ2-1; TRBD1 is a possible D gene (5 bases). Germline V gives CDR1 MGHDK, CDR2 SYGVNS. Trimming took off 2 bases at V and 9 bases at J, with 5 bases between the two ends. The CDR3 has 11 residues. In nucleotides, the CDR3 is TGTGCCAGCAGTGAACAGGGTGAGCAGTTCTTC. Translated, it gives CASSEQGEQFF.

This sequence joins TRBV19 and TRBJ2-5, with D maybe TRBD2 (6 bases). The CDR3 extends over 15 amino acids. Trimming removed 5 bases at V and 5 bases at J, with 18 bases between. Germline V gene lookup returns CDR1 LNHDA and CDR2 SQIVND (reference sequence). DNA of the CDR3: TGTGCCAGTAGTCGGTCAGAGGGAGGTAGGGAGACCCAGTACTTC. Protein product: CASSRSEGGRETQYF.

The CDR3 loop reads CASSLVLAGLTGELFF. The CDR3, as DNA: TGTGCCAGCAGCTTGGTCCTAGCGGGACTCACCGGGGAGCTGTTTTTT. This rearrangement joins TRBV5-5 to TRBJ2-2, with 9 bases matching TRBD2. Unmatched junction bases numbered 4, after V lost 0 bases and J lost 4 bases. Germline assignment: CDR1 SGHKS and CDR2 YYEKEE (reference sequence). The CDR3 spans 16 residues.

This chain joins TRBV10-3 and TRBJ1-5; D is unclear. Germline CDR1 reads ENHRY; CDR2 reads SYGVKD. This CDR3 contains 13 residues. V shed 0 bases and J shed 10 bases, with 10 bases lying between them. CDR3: CAISESPRGPQHF. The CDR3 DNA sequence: TGTGCCATCAGTGAGTCCCCCCGGGGACCCCAGCATTTT.

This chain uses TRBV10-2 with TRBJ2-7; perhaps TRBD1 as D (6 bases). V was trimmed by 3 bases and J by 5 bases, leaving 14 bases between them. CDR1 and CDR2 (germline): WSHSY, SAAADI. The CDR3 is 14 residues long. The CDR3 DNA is TGCGCCAGCAGTGAACCAGGGGTGGTCCACGAGCAGTACTTC. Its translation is CASSEPGVVHEQYF.

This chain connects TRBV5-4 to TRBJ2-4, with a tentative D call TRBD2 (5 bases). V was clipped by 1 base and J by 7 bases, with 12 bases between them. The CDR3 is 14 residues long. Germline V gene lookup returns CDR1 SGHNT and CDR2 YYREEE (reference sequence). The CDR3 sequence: CASSLLQSGNIQYF. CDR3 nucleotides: TGTGCCAGCAGCTTGCTACAGTCGGGGAACATTCAGTACTTC.

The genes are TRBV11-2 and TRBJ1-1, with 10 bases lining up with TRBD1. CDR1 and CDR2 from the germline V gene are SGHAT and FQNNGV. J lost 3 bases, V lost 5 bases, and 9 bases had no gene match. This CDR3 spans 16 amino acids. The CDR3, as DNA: TGTGCCAGCAGCCCCACGGACAGGGGGGCGTACACTGAAGCTTTCTTT. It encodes CASSPTDRGAYTEAFF.

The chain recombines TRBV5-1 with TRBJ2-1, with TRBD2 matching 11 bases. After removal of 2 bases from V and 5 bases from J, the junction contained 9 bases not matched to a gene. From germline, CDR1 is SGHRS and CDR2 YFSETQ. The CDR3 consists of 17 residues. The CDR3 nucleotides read TGCGCCAGCAGCTTCGCTCCACCTAGCGGGAGGAACAATGAGCAGTTCTTC. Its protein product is CASSFAPPSGRNNEQFF.

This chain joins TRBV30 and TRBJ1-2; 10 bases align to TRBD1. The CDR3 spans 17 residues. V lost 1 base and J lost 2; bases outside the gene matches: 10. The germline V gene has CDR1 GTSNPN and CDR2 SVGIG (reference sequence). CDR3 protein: CAWSGWTGGYSNYGYTF. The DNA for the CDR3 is TGTGCCTGGAGTGGATGGACAGGGGGTTATTCGAACTATGGCTACACCTTC.

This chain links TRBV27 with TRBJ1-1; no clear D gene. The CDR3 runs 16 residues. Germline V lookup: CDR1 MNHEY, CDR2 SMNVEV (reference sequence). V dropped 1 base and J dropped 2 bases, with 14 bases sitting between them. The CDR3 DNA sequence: TGTGCCAGCAGTTTATTCTCCGGAGCCCTTAACACTGAAGCTTTCTTT. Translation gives CASSLFSGALNTEAFF.

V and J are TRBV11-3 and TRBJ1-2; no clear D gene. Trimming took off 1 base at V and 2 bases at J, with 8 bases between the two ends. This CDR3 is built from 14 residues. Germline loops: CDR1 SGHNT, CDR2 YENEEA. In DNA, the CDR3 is TGTGCCAGCAGCTTAGGAGGATCCAACTATGGCTACACCTTC. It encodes CASSLGGSNYGYTF.

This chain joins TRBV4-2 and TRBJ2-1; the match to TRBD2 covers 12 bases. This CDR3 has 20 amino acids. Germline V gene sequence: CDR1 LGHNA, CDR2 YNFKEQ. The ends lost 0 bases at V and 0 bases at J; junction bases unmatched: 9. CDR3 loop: CASSQDLGLAGGISYNEQFF. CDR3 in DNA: TGTGCCAGCAGCCAAGATCTGGGGCTAGCGGGAGGGATCTCCTACAATGAGCAGTTCTTC.

CDR3 in amino acids: CASSLALAGSTDTQYF. CDR3 DNA: TGCGCCAGCAGCTTGGCACTAGCGGGGAGCACAGATACGCAGTATTTT. The chain joins TRBV5-1 to TRBJ2-3; 10 bases fit TRBD2. The V gene end was trimmed by 0 bases and the J gene end by 0 bases; junction bases not matched to a gene: 1. Germline V gives CDR1 SGHRS, CDR2 YFSETQ. This CDR3 contains 16 residues.

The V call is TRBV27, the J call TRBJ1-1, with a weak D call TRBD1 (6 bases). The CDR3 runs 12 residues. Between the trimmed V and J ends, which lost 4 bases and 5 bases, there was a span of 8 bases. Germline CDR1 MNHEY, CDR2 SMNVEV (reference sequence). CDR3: CASSSRGTEAFF. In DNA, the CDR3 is TGTGCCAGCAGTTCAAGGGGGACTGAAGCTTTCTTT.

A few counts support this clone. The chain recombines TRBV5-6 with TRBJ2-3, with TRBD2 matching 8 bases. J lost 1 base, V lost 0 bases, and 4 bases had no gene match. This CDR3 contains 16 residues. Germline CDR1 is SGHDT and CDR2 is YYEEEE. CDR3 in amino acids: CASSLGDSGGTDTQYF. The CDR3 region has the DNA TGTGCCAGCAGCTTGGGCGATAGCGGGGGCACAGATACGCAGTATTTT.

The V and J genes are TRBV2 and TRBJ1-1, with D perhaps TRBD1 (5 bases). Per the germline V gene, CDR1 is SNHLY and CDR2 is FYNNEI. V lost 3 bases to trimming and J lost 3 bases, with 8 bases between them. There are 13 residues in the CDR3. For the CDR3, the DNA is TGTGCCAGCAGTGATCGCAGGGACACTGAAGCTTTCTTT. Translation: CASSDRRDTEAFF.

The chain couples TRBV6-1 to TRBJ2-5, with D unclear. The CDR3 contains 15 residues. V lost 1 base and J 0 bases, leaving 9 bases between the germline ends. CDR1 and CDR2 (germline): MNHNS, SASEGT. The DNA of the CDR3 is TGTGCCAGCAGTGAAGTCTATGTGTACCAAGAGACCCAGTACTTC. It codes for CASSEVYVYQETQYF.